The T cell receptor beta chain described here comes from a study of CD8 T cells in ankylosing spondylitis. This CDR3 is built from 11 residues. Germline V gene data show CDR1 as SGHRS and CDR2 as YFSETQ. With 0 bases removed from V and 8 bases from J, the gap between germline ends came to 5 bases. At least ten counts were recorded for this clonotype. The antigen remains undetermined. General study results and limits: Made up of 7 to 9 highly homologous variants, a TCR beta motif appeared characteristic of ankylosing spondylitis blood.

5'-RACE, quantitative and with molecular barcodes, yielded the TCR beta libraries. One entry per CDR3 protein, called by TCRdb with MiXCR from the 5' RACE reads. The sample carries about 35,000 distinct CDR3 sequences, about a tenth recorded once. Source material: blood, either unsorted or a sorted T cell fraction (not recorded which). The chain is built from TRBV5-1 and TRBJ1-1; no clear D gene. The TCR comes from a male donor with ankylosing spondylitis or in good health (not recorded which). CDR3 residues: CASSLADEAFF. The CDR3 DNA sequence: TGCGCCAGCAGCTTGGCGGACGAAGCTTTCTTT.